Included here is one T cell receptor beta chain sequence, with context. Its antigen is unidentified. V lost 4 bases and J lost 7; bases outside the gene matches: 7. This CDR3 has 13 residues. Looked up from germline, CDR1 is SGHTA and CDR2 is FQGNSA. These data come from a study of cytomegalovirus exposure and HLA in healthy donors. The study's findings and limits: With further analysis later on, most CMV-associated TCR beta chains appeared HLA-restricted.

The PCR was carried out with 60 Vbeta primers and 13 Jbeta primers. The table came from immunoSEQ multiplex PCR; TCRdb's copy has only in-frame clones and leaves some out. The table records about 210,000 clones, around four fifths of them present only once. The receptor's source is a woman aged 45-65 years in good health and CMV-seropositive. The chain joins TRBV7-2 to TRBJ2-7, with TRBD2 matching 7 bases. Sample: PBMCs. CDR3 nucleotide sequence: TGTGCCAGCAGCTCGTTGCGGGAGAAAGAGCAGTACTTC. It encodes CASSSLREKEQYF. The full variable domain, completed using reference TRBV7-2 and TRBJ2-7, is GAGVSQSPSNKVTEKGKDVELRCDPISGHTALYWYRQSLGQGLEFLIYFQGNSAPDKSGLPSDRFSAERTGGSVSTLTIQRTQQEDSAVYLCASSSLREKEQYFGPGTRLTVT.